This T cell receptor (beta chain) is from a study of cytomegalovirus exposure and HLA in healthy donors (TCRdb year 2017). Broadly, across the study: An earlier analysis of several hundred of the donors reported about 250 Gb of sequence data and some 120 million unique TCR beta sequences from some 180 million T cells. The genetic ancestry cluster associated with self-reported Caucasian donors included 81% of the 350 to 500 genotyped donors. Donor age, sex, ethnicity and CMV serostatus were compiled together with the repertoire data. Using immunosequencing, the study profiled T cell repertoires from some 670 subjects and related those repertoires to cytomegalovirus serostatus. About five DR-DQ haplotypes were treated as single units for association and clustering because of strong linkage in the cohort. The later analysis used no new phenotypic data to find candidate immune exposures, relying instead on TCR beta sequences and their occurrence across donors. A later genetic analysis used genome-wide SNP genotypes for about 65% of the roughly 670 donors, treating that subset as a discovery cohort. Every repertoire in the discovery cohort had been generated on one and the same sequencing platform. In an earlier analysis of a few hundred of the donors, high-throughput TCR beta sequencing was used to judge whether each TCR beta V gene segment behaved as functional or pseudogenic. In addition to the first cohort of hundreds of subjects, a separate validation cohort of 120 different subjects was used. To predict cytomegalovirus infection status, the study brought together high-throughput TCR immunosequencing, statistical association of individual TCRs with disease status, and machine learning. An early release that covered 640 HLA-typed donors contained approximately 290 gigabases of sequencing data and 75 million to 100 million unique TCR sequences. On average, around 230,000 unique TCR beta nucleotide sequences were sequenced per donor among 398 genotyped donors of the cohort, with 15% to 20% of those sequences being non-productive. In a later analysis, previously published TCR beta repertoires from 550 to 750 donors were re-analyzed and high-resolution HLA genotyping was added so that TCR occurrence patterns could be studied. Both class I and class II loci were covered by HLA typing, at four-digit resolution. The aim of the study was to test whether cataloging public T cell receptors could identify signatures of past pathogen exposure. The number of typed donors differed by locus: 629-630 for A, B, C, DRB1 and DQB1; 522 for DQA1; approximately 600 for DPA1; and around 450 for DPB1. General conclusions and limits of the study: A further reported finding was that TCR beta sequences accurately predicted the HLA-A and HLA-B alleles for most subjects in the first cohort. A later analysis reported that several top co-occurrence clusters appeared linked to parvovirus B19, influenza, CMV and Epstein-Barr virus. V-gene and J-gene trimming of TCR beta chains was associated with a missense DCLRE1C variant in a later genetic analysis, and the association was replicated in an independent cohort. Most TCR sequences were observed very rarely across donors, whereas some public TCRs were present in many individuals. A few of the identified cytomegalovirus-associated TCR beta chains were confirmed in vitro to be specific for cytomegalovirus antigens. In the study, around 160 TCR beta chains were listed as associated with cytomegalovirus. Roughly uniform sequencing depth across donors was assumed in presence/absence analyses, although this assumption may not hold. A cluster of highly shared sequence variants was judged likely to represent a technical artifact of the sequencing pipeline. For the cohort, immune exposure information was limited to CMV serostatus. Correlated functional status among segregating V segments might reflect linkage disequilibrium, but an unknown experimental factor could not be ruled out. A later analysis found that most CMV-associated TCR beta chains appeared HLA-restricted, with HLA associations seemingly driven largely by CMV exposure. Because the 87-base-pair reads could not distinguish some IMGT-functional V segments, including TRBV6-2 and TRBV6-3, those segments were excluded. The cohort was sequenced for TCR beta chains only, and without alpha or paired-chain data the features that could be detected were limited. The classifier was reported to diagnose cytomegalovirus status with high specificity and sensitivity in both the original and validation cohorts. A later analysis found that TCR association rates varied across HLA loci, with DRB1 alleles showing the most associated TCRs and HLA-C alleles the fewest. Because HLA typing was unavailable for some donors at each locus, only the typed subset was used in association tests. Strong co-occurrence of HLA alleles, especially DR and DQ, made assigning TCR associations to individual alleles difficult. A later genetic analysis reported fewer N-insertions in productive TCRs among donors in an Asian-associated ancestry cluster than the 666-donor mean. In a later analysis, HLA-associated TCR beta chains were found to be more clonally expanded and to have lower generation probabilities than equally common non-associated chains. It was suggested by the authors that the approach could potentially be generalized to other disease states and immunological phenotypes. Specific HLA alleles were associated with over 15,000 TCR beta sequences at a false discovery rate of 0.05 in a later analysis. Seventeen rarely observed V segments, including chromosome 9 orphons, were excluded from the earlier analysis of several hundred of the donors because counts were too low. In an earlier analysis of roughly 500 of the donors, most TCR beta V segments appeared in productive rearrangements about 87% or about 30% of the time, broadly matching IMGT annotations.

Measured from the cysteine to the phenylalanine, the CDR3 is 17 residues long. Of all the DNA, just the CDR3 is kept, 51 bases in frame from base 1. Looking up the germline V gene (reference sequence) yields CDR1 LNHDA and CDR2 SQIVND. Unmatched junction bases come to 13, with V trimmed by 7 bases and J by 2 bases. This clone was seen only a few times. Its antigen has not been determined. No much larger clone exists at a distance of one base, and base qualities are not known. The cohort consisted of 666 healthy bone marrow donors. Cohort members were all nominally healthy when sampled, although unrecorded immune exposures were likely present. The donor tested CMV seronegative, placing the donor among the 350 or so seronegative members of the cohort. A peripheral blood sample was collected from each donor, and TCR beta sequencing was performed on peripheral blood mononuclear cells. The Qiagen DNeasy Blood Extraction Kit was used to extract genomic DNA from the blood cell samples.

Libraries were made using the immunoSEQ multiplex PCR assay. For the multiplex PCR, a mixture combining 60 forward primers for TCR Vbeta segments and 13 reverse primers for TCR Jbeta segments was used. The CDR3 region of rearranged TCR beta genes was amplified from genomic DNA with a multiplex PCR assay. The Illumina HiSeq System was used to sequence the amplified TCR beta libraries as 87-base-pair reads. In the source study's methods: Across the 666 repertoires, a later analysis counted around 80 million unique TCR beta chains, approximately 10 million of which were shared by at least two donors. Raw reads were error-corrected and collapsed into unique sequences with a nearest-neighbor algorithm that merged closely related sequences to remove PCR and sequencing errors. V, D and J gene segments were assigned by aligning CDR3 sequences to IMGT reference sequences. For a sequence to be retained, at least a six-nucleotide match to both a V gene segment and a J gene segment was required. A rearrangement counted as productive if the CDR3 had no stop codons and remained in frame with V and J, and every other rearrangement counted as non-productive. CDR3 was defined according to IMGT convention as the region running from the second conserved V-encoded cysteine to the conserved J-encoded phenylalanine. Sequences without an unambiguous match to a single V gene segment were excluded from the earlier analysis of 450 to 750 of the donors. In an earlier analysis of approximately 590 of the donors, a V segment was called functional when productive rearrangements were above 56.7%, and segregating when the standard deviation between donors exceeded 5%. A statistical classification framework was developed to diagnose cytomegalovirus status using the catalog of TCR beta chain sequences. A later analysis assigned V and J genes by comparing TCR nucleotide sequences with IMGT/GENE-DB human TR gene sequences. In a later analysis, CDR3 sequences and most-parsimonious VDJ recombination scenarios were assigned using the TCRdist pipeline. In a later analysis, every TCR beta chain was defined by the combination of its CDR3 amino acid sequence and its V-gene family, and reads without a unique V-gene family were dropped. To address suspected cross-contamination and a sequencing artifact, a later analysis removed around 590 highly shared, low-generation-probability nucleotide sequences. In a later analysis, a clonal expansion index was calculated for each public chain from normalized within-repertoire ranks of inferred template counts. In a later analysis, generation probabilities were computed with a VDJ recombination model fitted to out-of-frame rearrangements, and the resulting probabilities were checked against IGoR. Hypergeometric tests were used in a later analysis to score TCR-TCR, TCR-HLA and TCR-CMV co-occurrence, with a repertoire-size bias correction applied to the TCR pairs. A later analysis estimated false discovery rates by permuting HLA or CMV assignments 20 times. In a later analysis, co-occurring TCRs were grouped using DBSCAN, and TCRdist sequence similarity was added for clustering within HLA-allele-positive subsets. For co-occurrence clustering, repertoires with fewer than 30,000 or more than 120,000 public chains were excluded, along with roughly five repertoires with anomalous nucleotide sharing. Held by TCRdb, this immuneACCESS table contains in-frame sequences only and omits some clones. Under half of the omission traces to an unresolved V gene where checked; the cause of the rest is unknown. V, J and clone size are taken as reported in that table, and D and trimming were inferred from the DNA itself. For this sample the table gives about 130,000 clones, of which 81% were detected only once. The ten largest clonotypes hold 0.7% of the sample.

The sequencing sample was made of PBMCs. Recombination connected TRBV19 to TRBJ2-1, and TRBD2 aligns with 8 junction nucleotides. This sequence was found in a man younger than 35 in good health and CMV-seronegative. The DNA sequence is given as TGTGCCAGTACCCAGCGGGGGCCTGCTTCGACCTACAATGAGCAGTTCTTC. Its protein product is CASTQRGPASTYNEQFF. The full variable domain, with segments outside the CDR3 supplied by the reference TRBV19 and TRBJ2-1 proteins, appears as DGGITQSPKYLFRKEGQNVTLSCEQNLNHDAMYWYRQDPGQGLRLIYYSQIVNDFQKGDIAEGYSVSREKKESFPLTVTSAQKNPTAFYLCASTQRGPASTYNEQFFGPGTRLTVL.